This T cell receptor (beta chain) was sequenced in a study of CD8+ T cells in alopecia areata. Germline CDR1 and CDR2: LNHDA and SQIVND (reference sequence). The length of the CDR3 is 13 residues. V was shortened by 6 bases and J by 4 bases, with 12 bases between the two germline ends. Isolated RNA was reverse transcribed into cDNA used as the sequencing template. The repertoire was sequenced with immunoSEQ multiplex PCR; TCRdb's copy has only in-frame clones and lacks some. Of more than 150,000 clones detected, 40% to 65% appear once; the ten largest clones hold roughly a tenth. Treatment: oral pan-JAK inhibitor, 5-10 mg twice daily.

V gene TRBV19 combines with J gene TRBJ2-5; D remains unclear. The clonotype comes from a human donor with alopecia areata. The specimen comprised CD8+ T cells sorted from blood, sampled between weeks 51 and 54, from a patient treated with tofacitinib. CDR3 DNA: TGTGCCAGTAGCCAGGTCAGCAGAGAGACCCAGTACTTC. Its protein product is CASSQVSRETQYF.